This T cell receptor (beta chain) was identified during a study of T cell responses to AZD1222 COVID-19 vaccine. Comments on this clone: As yet, its antigen is unknown.

V shed 1 base and J shed 1 base, with 4 bases lying between them. The CDR3 is made up of 13 amino acids. Study-wide results and limits: Reportedly, nearly half of unique spike TCRs recognized epitopes outside B.1.351/B.1.1.7 mutations.

Method: immunoSEQ multiplex PCR; TCRdb's copy keeps in-frame clones and lacks some. The repertoire includes 95,000 to 100,000 clones, about nine tenths of them detected once, and more than 15% sits in the top ten. This TCR was recovered from an adult who received the AZD1222 COVID-19 vaccine. The chain couples TRBV12-3 or TRBV12-4 to TRBJ1-1; D uncertain. This material consisted of peripheral blood, taken 28 days after the second AZD1222 dose. CDR3 region: CASSLDKNTEAFF. The CDR3 bases are TGTGCCAGCAGTTTAGACAAGAACACTGAAGCTTTCTTT.